These 10 T cell receptor beta chains share one sample of origin, sequenced in a study of regulatory T cells in long-lasting Graves disease. Through Arm-PCR of CDR3 regions and iRepertoire HTBI primers, TCR beta libraries were built. TCRdb used MiXCR to reprocess the multiplex PCR reads, holding one entry per CDR3 protein. The table has under 450,000 distinct CDR3 sequences, about a quarter seen once; the top ten hold over 25%. Described time point: persistent/refractory GD, antithyroid drugs over 5 years with positive TRAb. There was RNA extracted from PBMCs, and the TCR library was made from it. The sequenced sample was peripheral blood mononuclear cells (PBMCs), obtained when the disease was refractory, from a patient treated with antithyroid drugs. The receptors were sampled from a female donor with Graves disease.

Here the CDR3 DNA reads TGTGCCAGCAGCTTAGGACAGGTGCACACTGAAGCTTTCTTT. Its protein is CASSLGQVHTEAFF. The chain has TRBV13 and TRBJ1-1; maybe TRBD1 (5 bases). The V and J ends lost 0 bases and 3 bases respectively, with 8 bases between them. CDR1 and CDR2 from the germline V gene are PRHDT and FYEKMQ (reference sequence). The CDR3 is 14 residues long.

This clonotype was seen many times. This sequence joins TRBV6-1 and TRBJ2-7; D may be TRBD2 (5 bases). Between the trimmed V and J ends, which lost 6 bases and 2 bases, there was a span of 11 bases. The CDR3 is 13 amino acids. Germline V lookup: CDR1 MNHNS, CDR2 SASEGT. The CDR3 protein is CASSSLETYEQYF. DNA for the CDR3: TGTGCCAGCAGCTCACTAGAGACCTACGAGCAGTACTTC.

This clonotype showed up many times. The rearrangement links TRBV27 to TRBJ2-5; 11 bases match TRBD1. Germline-derived CDR1 and CDR2 are MNHEY and SMNVEV (reference sequence). The CDR3 is made up of 16 amino acids. Losses at the gene ends were 2 bases for V and 5 bases for J; bases not matched to a gene: 7. The CDR3 DNA sequence: TGTGCCAGCAGTTTAATATCGGGACAGGGGGTGGAGACCCAGTACTTC. It encodes CASSLISGQGVETQYF.

CDR3: CSAPRTSGSWSMGEQYF. The CDR3 DNA follows: TGCAGTGCTCCAAGGACTAGCGGGAGTTGGTCGATGGGCGAGCAGTACTTC. The V and J genes are TRBV20-1 and TRBJ2-7; TRBD2 matches 13 bases. Germline V gene lookup returns CDR1 DFQATT and CDR2 SNEGSKA (reference sequence). The CDR3 covers 17 residues. The V segment lost 5 bases and the J segment 6 bases; nucleotides outside the gene matches: 16.

This clonotype has a count of ten or more. The chain is built from TRBV7-9 and TRBJ2-7; D may be TRBD2 (5 bases). The CDR3 extends over 11 amino acids. The V end was cut by 5 bases, the J end by 7 bases, with 9 bases between. Germline lookup yields CDR1 SEHNR and CDR2 FQNEAQ (reference sequence). The CDR3, as DNA: TGTGCCAGCAGCGACTATGAGGAGCAGTACTTC. Protein sequence: CASSDYEEQYF.

The gene calls are TRBV3-1 and TRBJ2-2; D unresolved. The CDR3 consists of 13 residues. Between the trimmed V and J ends, which lost 0 bases and 9 bases, there was a span of 8 bases. The germline V gene has CDR1 LGHDT and CDR2 YNNKEL (reference sequence). The CDR3 loop reads CASSQDWSRELFF. CDR3 coding DNA: TGTGCCAGCAGCCAAGATTGGAGCCGGGAGCTGTTTTTT.

This clonotype was counted a single time. Lacking the conserved final phenylalanine or tryptophan, this CDR3 likely reflects a read error. V gene TRBV6-2 or TRBV6-3 combines with J gene TRBJ1-2; 10 nucleotides match TRBD1. Germline V gives CDR1 MNHEY, CDR2 SVGEGT. The V gene end was trimmed by 6 bases and the J gene end by 2 bases; junction bases not matched to a gene: 9. The CDR3 has 16 amino acids. The CDR3 bases are TGTGCCAGCAGACGTGGGACAGGGGCGAAAAACTATGGCTACACCCTC. It translates to CASRRGTGAKNYGYTL.

On this clonotype itself: A clone one base away is much larger, so this may be a read error. The V call is TRBV28, the J call TRBJ2-7; D call uncertain. Deletions cut 5 bases from V and 3 bases from J, with 20 bases between. Germline V lookup: CDR1 MDHEN, CDR2 SYDVKM. This CDR3 is built from 16 residues. In DNA, the CDR3 is TGTGCCAGCAGTGTATCTGAGGCCAAGATGAGCTACGAGCAGTACTTC. This encodes CASSVSEAKMSYEQYF.

The J gene is TRBJ2-1, the V gene TRBV19; 10 nucleotides align to TRBD2. Trimming at V came to 7 bases and at J to 6 bases, leaving 15 bases not matched to a gene. Germline V gives CDR1 LNHDA, CDR2 SQIVND (reference sequence). The CDR3 contains 17 residues. The CDR3: CASTVGSGAGGSNEQFF. DNA for the CDR3: TGTGCCAGTACCGTGGGAAGTGGAGCGGGAGGGAGCAATGAGCAGTTCTTC.

This clonotype was observed a handful of times. The rearrangement uses TRBV29-1 and TRBJ2-4, with 9 positions matching TRBD1. Losses at the gene ends were 3 bases for V and 7 bases for J; bases not matched to a gene: 7. The CDR3 contains 14 residues. Germline lookup yields CDR1 SQVTM and CDR2 ANQGSEA. Here the CDR3 reads CSVDSGTGMNIQYF. Written as DNA, the CDR3 is TGCAGCGTTGATTCTGGGACAGGGATGAACATTCAGTACTTC.